One and the same sample provided the 23 T cell receptor beta chains below, sequenced in a study of blood T cell repertoires in COVID-19. Sequencing used immunoSEQ multiplex PCR; TCRdb keeps in-frame clones, though not all of them. This sample has a few hundred thousand clones, with 80% to 90% found just once. Sequencing used peripheral blood. These receptor sequences come from a woman in her 50s with acute or convalescent COVID-19.

V usage is TRBV7-9 and J usage is TRBJ1-6, with TRBD1 matching over 7 bases. The germline gives CDR1 SEHNR, CDR2 FQNEAQ (reference sequence). The CDR3 totals 17 residues. V was clipped by 1 base and J by 7 bases; unmatched bases: 10. CDR3 sequence (DNA): TGTGCCAGCAGCTTAGGACAGGGTGGGTTGTGGAATTCACCCCTCCACTTT. Amino acid sequence: CASSLGQGGLWNSPLHF.

J is TRBJ2-5 and V is TRBV7-3; 8 bases fit TRBD2. V trimming: 4 bases; J trimming: 4 bases; junction bases outside the gene matches: 5. CDR1 and CDR2 from the germline V gene are SGHTA and FQGTGA. CDR3 length: 14 residues. The CDR3 here is CASSSGLGRETQYF. CDR3 in DNA: TGTGCCAGCAGCTCGGGACTAGGGCGAGAGACCCAGTACTTC.

The gene calls are TRBV9 and TRBJ1-2; 8 bases line up with TRBD1. The germline V gene has CDR1 SGDLS and CDR2 YYNGEE. Losses at the gene ends were 3 bases for V and 4 bases for J; bases not matched to a gene: 5. The CDR3 is made up of 14 amino acids. The CDR3 loop is CASSDPGQAYGYTF. The CDR3 DNA follows: TGTGCCAGCAGCGACCCGGGACAGGCCTATGGCTACACCTTC.

This chain joins TRBV6-2 or TRBV6-3 and TRBJ2-7; 7 bases map to TRBD1. Germline lookup yields CDR1 MNHEY and CDR2 SVGEGT. Trimming at V came to 0 bases and at J to 1 base, leaving 6 bases not matched to a gene. This CDR3 has 16 amino acids. The CDR3 sequence is CASSYSRNRGSYEQYF. The CDR3 DNA reads TGTGCCAGCAGTTACTCGAGGAACAGGGGTTCCTACGAGCAGTACTTC.

The chain links TRBV7-9 to TRBJ1-1, with 7 bases matching TRBD1. The CDR3 totals 13 residues. With V trimmed by 5 bases and J by 13 bases, 13 bases remained unmatched. Per the germline V gene, CDR1 is SEHNR and CDR2 is FQNEAQ (reference sequence). The DNA for the CDR3 is TGTGCCAGCAGCCAAGAATCGACAGGGATCGGTTTCTTT. Residues: CASSQESTGIGFF. Full variable domain (rest looked up from reference TRBV7-9 and TRBJ1-1): DTGVSQNPRHKITKRGQNVTFRCDPISEHNRLYWYRQTLGQGPEFLTYFQNEAQLEKSRLLSDRFSAERPKGSFSTLEIQRTEQGDSAMYLCASSQESTGIGFFGQGTRLTVV.

The CDR3 bases are TGTGCCATCAGCGAAACTCAGGGGACGGTCACCGGGGAGCTGTTTTTT. Translating it yields CAISETQGTVTGELFF. The chain recombines TRBV10-3 with TRBJ2-2; possible D gene TRBD1, 6 bases. In germline, CDR1 is ENHRY, CDR2 SYGVKD. Trimming removed 6 bases from V and 4 bases from J, with 18 bases in between. The CDR3 totals 16 residues.

The V and J genes are TRBV7-3 and TRBJ2-3; unclear D gene. Trimming removed 5 bases from V and 4 bases from J, with 13 bases in between. The CDR3 spans 14 residues. Germline V gene lookup returns CDR1 SGHTA and CDR2 FQGTGA. For the CDR3, the DNA is TGTGCCAGCAGCCAGAACATGAACCCAGATACGCAGTATTTT. This sequence encodes CASSQNMNPDTQYF.

V is TRBV27 and J is TRBJ2-2; 10 bases match TRBD2. The CDR3 is 17 amino acids. Germline values: CDR1 MNHEY, CDR2 SMNVEV (reference sequence). V dropped 5 bases and J dropped 5; count of bases not matched to a gene: 11. CDR3 sequence (DNA): TGTGCCAGCAGTGCCCGGGGGACTAGCGTATTTACCGGGGAGCTGTTTTTT. It specifies CASSARGTSVFTGELFF.

The rearrangement uses TRBV5-6 and TRBJ2-5; the match to TRBD2 covers 10 bases. In germline, CDR1 is SGHDT, CDR2 YYEEEE. This CDR3 has 17 residues. V lost 1 base, J lost 5 bases, and 11 bases stayed unmatched. This CDR3 reads CASSLRLAGVDSETQYF. In DNA, the CDR3 is TGTGCCAGCAGCTTGAGACTAGCGGGTGTGGATTCGGAGACCCAGTACTTC.

This chain joins TRBV12-3 or TRBV12-4 and TRBJ2-2; TRBD1 might be the D (5 bases). V was pared by 2 bases and J by 7 bases, with 8 bases between. The CDR3 is 13 amino acids. CDR3 in amino acids: CASSLIQGGELFF. CDR3 DNA sequence: TGTGCCAGCAGTTTAATCCAGGGCGGGGAGCTGTTTTTT.

This chain uses TRBV9 with TRBJ1-6, with 9 bases that match TRBD1. CDR3 length: 14 residues. The germline gives CDR1 SGDLS, CDR2 YYNGEE. J lost 9 bases, V lost 4 bases, and 5 bases had no gene match. As DNA, the CDR3 is TGTGCCAGCAGCCGGACAGGGGAGGGTTCACCCCTCCACTTT. Residues: CASSRTGEGSPLHF.

The CDR3 DNA reads as TGTGCCAGCTCACGAGGACAGTACACAGATACGCAGTATTTT. Its protein product is CASSRGQYTDTQYF. The genes are TRBV18 and TRBJ2-3, with a tentative D call TRBD1 (6 bases). V lost 4 bases, J lost 2 bases, and 10 bases lay in between. The germline CDR1 and CDR2 sequences are KGHSH and LQKENI. The CDR3 consists of 14 residues.

This chain uses TRBV4-1 with TRBJ2-7; D not resolved. Germline V gene lookup returns CDR1 MGHRA and CDR2 YSYEKL. V lost 0 bases and J 7 bases, leaving 10 bases between the germline ends. The CDR3 length is 13 residues. The CDR3 DNA reads TGCGCCAGCAGCCAAGATCGGTTGAGTGAGCAGTACTTC. Encoded protein: CASSQDRLSEQYF.

This chain connects TRBV2 to TRBJ1-2, with 8 bases matching TRBD1. Trimming cost V 6 bases and J 6 bases; bases outside gene matches: 6. Germline V gene lookup returns CDR1 SNHLY and CDR2 FYNNEI. CDR3 length: 13 amino acids. The CDR3 here is CASSATGDNGYTF. In nucleotides, the CDR3 is TGTGCCAGCAGCGCGACAGGGGATAATGGCTACACCTTC.

This chain links TRBV7-3 with TRBJ2-2, with TRBD1 matching over 9 bases. V was pared by 5 bases and J by 5 bases, with 3 bases of the junction left unmatched. The V gene's germline CDR1 is SGHTA and CDR2 FQGTGA. The CDR3 is made up of 14 amino acids. The CDR3 is CASSMDRGTGELFF. The CDR3 DNA sequence: TGTGCCAGCAGCATGGACAGGGGAACCGGGGAGCTGTTTTTT.

This chain links TRBV5-1 with TRBJ1-1, with D possibly being TRBD1 (5 bases). The CDR3 contains 12 residues. The germline CDR1 and CDR2 sequences are SGHRS and YFSETQ. Trimming pared 4 bases from V and 3 bases from J, leaving 7 bases between. The CDR3 region is CASSRGYTEAFF. DNA of the CDR3: TGCGCCAGCAGCAGGGGTTACACTGAAGCTTTCTTT.

Here the CDR3 DNA reads TGTGCCAGCAGCTTACAGCGGAATTCACCCCTCCACTTT. Residues: CASSLQRNSPLHF. This chain uses TRBV7-2 with TRBJ1-6; no clear D gene. This CDR3 region has 13 residues. CDR1 and CDR2 (germline): SGHTA, FQGNSA. V shed 2 bases and J shed 7 bases, with 6 bases lying between them.

This clone was seen just once. This chain links TRBV19 with TRBJ2-2; 15 bases map to TRBD2. The CDR3 consists of 16 residues. V dropped 10 bases and J dropped 3; count of bases not matched to a gene: 6. Germline lookup yields CDR1 LNHDA and CDR2 SQIVND (reference sequence). The CDR3 sequence: CATGLAGGRDTGELFF. CDR3 nucleotide sequence: TGTGCCACTGGACTAGCGGGAGGGCGTGACACCGGGGAGCTGTTTTTT.

The sample holds one count of this clone. V is TRBV28 and J is TRBJ2-5; 7 nucleotides agree with TRBD1. V trimming: 10 bases; J trimming: 4 bases; junction bases outside the gene matches: 6. The CDR3 length is 12 residues. Germline CDR1 reads MDHEN; CDR2 reads SYDVKM. CDR3 sequence (DNA): TGTGCCACCCGGACAGGTTCAGAGACCCAGTACTTC. This gives the protein CATRTGSETQYF.

The rearrangement uses TRBV15 and TRBJ2-5; TRBD2 aligns across 9 bases. The germline V gene has CDR1 LNHNV and CDR2 YYDKDF (reference sequence). The CDR3 loop spans 14 amino acids. The junction had 5 bases not matched to a gene; V was cut back by 6 bases and J by 3 bases. The CDR3 coding sequence is TGTGCCACCAGGCATAGCGGGAGAAAAGAGACCCAGTACTTC. Translated: CATRHSGRKETQYF.

The DNA of the CDR3 is TGTGCCAGCAGTGCTACCGGGAGCCCAGGCGGCGAGCAGTACTTC. Translated: CASSATGSPGGEQYF. The chain recombines TRBV7-2 with TRBJ2-7, with a weak D call TRBD2 (6 bases). V lost 6 bases and J lost 6, with 21 bases in between. This CDR3 spans 15 amino acids. CDR1 and CDR2 from the germline V gene are SGHTA and FQGNSA. The variable domain in full, completed from reference TRBV7-2 and TRBJ2-7, reads GAGVSQSPSNKVTEKGKDVELRCDPISGHTALYWYRQSLGQGLEFLIYFQGNSAPDKSGLPSDRFSAERTGGSVSTLTIQRTQQEDSAVYLCASSATGSPGGEQYFGPGTRLTVT.

The gene calls are TRBV24-1 and TRBJ2-5; tentatively, D is TRBD1 (6 bases). CDR1 and CDR2 from the germline V gene are KGHDR and SFDVKD. The ends were cut back, 2 bases at V and 5 bases at J, with 17 bases in the middle. There are 16 residues in the CDR3. CDR3: CATSDSWQGTGETQYF. Written as DNA, the CDR3 is TGTGCCACCAGTGATTCGTGGCAGGGGACGGGGGAGACCCAGTACTTC.

This clone was counted a single time. The rearrangement joins TRBV24-1 to TRBJ2-2; TRBD1 might be the D (6 bases). V lost 4 bases and J lost 3, with 14 bases in between. The CDR3 covers 16 residues. Germline V gene sequence: CDR1 KGHDR, CDR2 SFDVKD. CDR3: CATSDPGTTDTGELFF. The CDR3 nucleotides read TGTGCCACCAGTGACCCCGGGACAACCGACACCGGGGAGCTGTTTTTT.